These T cell receptor beta chains were read from a single sample in a study of T cells in Graves' hyperthyroidism and ophthalmopathy. TCRdb reanalysed the multiplex PCR reads using MiXCR and keeps one entry per CDR3 protein. The sample lists some 560,000 distinct CDR3 sequences, around a sixth seen once, with roughly 7.3% in the top ten. Sequencing used blood. The receptors derive from a young woman with Graves' hyperthyroidism. Each CDR3 is given with its conserved first and last residue. The order of the fields is J gene, clone size, V gene, D gene, CDR3 protein, CDR3 DNA. D genes are given only for firm matches. Part of the rows lack a size; the others show once, few, many or a class for expanded clones.

TRBJ2-1,many,TRBV10-3,TRBD2,CAISGRADYNEQFF,TGTGCCATTAGCGGGAGGGCCGACTACAATGAGCAGTTCTTC
TRBJ2-7,many,TRBV27,TRBD1,CASSFDRGRQYF,TGTGCCAGCAGTTTTGACAGGGGGCGTCAGTACTTC
TRBJ2-1,many,TRBV5-1,TRBD2,CASSLVPGQTAGVAPYNEQFF,TGCGCCAGCAGCTTGGTGCCAGGACAGACAGCGGGAGTAGCACCCTACAATGAGCAGTTCTTC
TRBJ2-3,many,TRBV6-1,TRBD1,CASTPGTGSYTDTQYF,TGTGCCAGCACCCCTGGGACAGGGAGTTACACAGATACGCAGTATTTT
TRBJ2-7,many,TRBV30,-,CAWKSTAPEQYF,TGTGCCTGGAAGTCGACGGCTCCCGAGCAGTACTTC
TRBJ1-2,few,TRBV25-1,-,CASSEYPGRGGYTF,TGTGCCAGCAGTGAATATCCGGGTAGAGGAGGCTACACCTTC
TRBJ2-3,many,TRBV11-2,-,CASSTRRGHGIDTQYF,TGTGCCAGCAGCACCCGCCGAGGCCATGGGATTGATACGCAGTATTTT
TRBJ2-3,many,TRBV12-3/TRBV12-4,-,CASSRAGGQRHTQYF,TGTGCCAGCAGCCGCGCTGGGGGCCAGAGACATACGCAGTATTTT
TRBJ1-4,-,TRBV9,TRBD1,CASSVTGTAEKLFF,TGTGCCAGCAGCGTGACCGGGACAGCAGAAAAACTGTTTTTT
TRBJ2-6,few,TRBV20-1,-,CSARDVGTGANVLTF,TGCAGTGCTAGAGATGTAGGGACTGGGGCCAACGTCCTGACTTTC
TRBJ1-4,-,TRBV30,-,CAWSVAPAYEGEFF,TGTGCCTGGAGTGTAGCTCCAGCCTACGAGGGGGAGTTTTTT
TRBJ1-2,many,TRBV5-6,-,CASTRWTDYGYTF,TGTGCCAGCACCAGATGGACAGACTATGGCTACACCTTC
TRBJ1-5,-,TRBV30,TRBD1,CAWSTPGQGSQPQHF,TGTGCCTGGAGTACTCCGGGACAGGGTTCCCAGCCCCAGCATTTT
TRBJ1-4,few,TRBV19,-,CASTSVSTNEKLFF,TGTGCCAGTACCTCGGTTTCAACTAATGAAAAACTGTTTTTT
TRBJ2-1,many,TRBV11-2,-,CASSGGGGDEQFF,TGTGCCAGCAGCGGGGGGGGGGGCGATGAGCAGTTCTTC
TRBJ1-6,few,TRBV27,TRBD1,CASRGQGADNSPLHF,TGTGCCAGCAGGGGACAGGGGGCGGATAATTCACCCCTCCACTTT
TRBJ2-4,many,TRBV12-3/TRBV12-4,TRBD2,CASSPRLAGVGNIQYF,TGTGCCAGCAGTCCTAGACTAGCGGGAGTGGGAAACATTCAGTACTTC
TRBJ2-1,few,TRBV30,-,CAARAGPYNEQFF,TGTGCCGCCCGGGCGGGACCCTACAATGAGCAGTTCTTC
TRBJ2-1,many,TRBV6-1,TRBD2,CASRPLAGGAYNEQFF,TGTGCCAGCAGACCCTTAGCGGGAGGTGCCTACAATGAGCAGTTCTTC
TRBJ1-2,few,TRBV4-2,-,CASSQVGTNNYGYTF,TGTGCCAGCAGCCAAGTCGGGACAAATAACTATGGCTACACCTTC
TRBJ2-1,-,TRBV7-9,TRBD2,CASSLGTSHDNEQFF,TGTGCCAGCAGCCTAGGGACTAGTCACGATAATGAGCAGTTCTTC
TRBJ1-5,many,TRBV12-3/TRBV12-4,-,CASSLIGRDQPQHF,TGTGCCAGCAGTTTAATTGGCAGAGATCAGCCCCAGCATTTT
TRBJ2-7,many,TRBV7-9,TRBD2,CASKAGGSYEQYF,TGTGCCAGCAAGGCGGGAGGTTCCTACGAGCAGTACTTC
TRBJ2-7,many,TRBV11-2,-,CASSLDGAGKISEQYF,TGTGCCAGCAGCTTAGATGGAGCAGGGAAAATAAGCGAGCAGTACTTC
TRBJ2-5,many,TRBV2,-,CASDESGETQYF,TGTGCCAGCGATGAGTCGGGAGAGACCCAGTACTTC
TRBJ2-7,-,TRBV2,TRBD2,CASSPTSGTPYEQYF,TGTGCCAGCAGTCCGACTAGCGGGACCCCCTACGAGCAGTACTTC
TRBJ1-2,many,TRBV5-1,-,CASSLFSGSSNYGYTF,TGCGCCAGCAGCTTGTTCAGCGGTAGCTCTAACTATGGCTACACCTTC
TRBJ2-7,many,TRBV6-1,-,CASSEGGGTYEQYF,TGTGCCAGCAGTGAAGGGGGGGGCACCTACGAGCAGTACTTC
TRBJ2-2,few,TRBV19,-,CASSRGSDLVSGELFF,TGTGCCAGTAGTAGGGGAAGTGACTTGGTTTCCGGGGAGCTGTTTTTT
TRBJ1-5,many,TRBV30,-,CAWSARESQPQHF,TGTGCCTGGAGTGCCAGGGAGAGCCAGCCCCAGCATTTT
TRBJ1-3,-,TRBV5-1,-,CASSTTAGSGNTIYF,TGCGCCAGCAGCACGACCGCCGGCTCTGGAAACACCATATATTTT
TRBJ2-5,-,TRBV27,-,CASQLRGTEGQGTQYF,TGTGCCAGCCAGTTAAGGGGCACCGAAGGACAAGGGACCCAGTACTTC
TRBJ2-7,few,TRBV5-5,-,CASLSRAYEQYF,TGTGCCAGCCTGTCCAGAGCCTACGAGCAGTACTTC
TRBJ1-5,many,TRBV20-1,-,CSARDLNLRDQPQHF,TGCAGTGCTAGAGATTTGAACCTCAGGGATCAGCCCCAGCATTTT
TRBJ1-1,many,TRBV7-6,-,CASSTPKSGEDEAFF,TGTGCCAGCAGCACCCCGAAGTCAGGGGAAGATGAAGCTTTCTTT
TRBJ2-1,few,TRBV12-5,TRBD2,CASGLGREGRNNEQFF,TGTGCTAGTGGTTTGGGACGGGAGGGCAGAAACAATGAGCAGTTCTTC
TRBJ1-2,-,TRBV18,-,CASSPPSGFIYGYTF,TGTGCCAGCTCACCACCGTCAGGGTTCATCTATGGCTACACCTTC
TRBJ2-1,many,TRBV30,-,CAWSVSTEQFF,TGTGCCTGGAGTGTAAGTACTGAGCAGTTCTTC
TRBJ1-1,many,TRBV7-9,-,CASSRAGRNTEAFF,TGTGCCAGCAGCAGGGCTGGGAGAAACACTGAAGCTTTCTTT
TRBJ2-2,few,TRBV19,TRBD1,CASSIQGATGELFF,TGTGCCAGTAGTATACAGGGGGCGACCGGGGAGCTGTTTTTT
TRBJ2-3,-,TRBV11-3,TRBD1,CASSAGTGGPDTQYF,TGTGCCAGCAGCGCCGGGACAGGGGGCCCAGATACGCAGTATTTT
TRBJ2-7,-,TRBV5-1,TRBD1,CASSWTGAPHEQYF,TGCGCCAGCAGCTGGACAGGGGCCCCCCACGAGCAGTACTTC
TRBJ1-5,-,TRBV7-2,-,CASGLSGISNQPQHF,TGTGCCAGCGGCTTAAGCGGTATTAGCAATCAGCCCCAGCATTTT
TRBJ2-7,once,TRBV5-6,-,CASSRKGTPLKEQYF,TGTGCCAGCAGCAGAAAAGGGACCCCTCTGAAGGAGCAGTACTTC
TRBJ2-7,-,TRBV30,-,CAWSVGGHEQYF,TGTGCCTGGAGTGTTGGGGGACACGAGCAGTACTTC
TRBJ1-4,few,TRBV27,-,CASRGKRAGDANEKLFF,TGTGCCAGCAGAGGGAAACGTGCTGGTGACGCTAATGAAAAACTGTTTTTT
TRBJ1-5,-,TRBV28,-,CASSEVYQPQHF,TGTGCCAGCAGTGAAGTCTATCAGCCCCAGCATTTT
TRBJ2-2,-,TRBV20-1,-,CSVPDATGELFF,TGCAGTGTCCCAGATGCCACCGGGGAGCTGTTTTTT
TRBJ1-5,many,TRBV20-1,-,CSAPRGEGNQPQHF,TGCAGTGCTCCCCGGGGGGAGGGCAATCAGCCCCAGCATTTT
TRBJ2-1,few,TRBV6-1,-,CASTRTEDNEQFF,TGTGCCAGCACTAGAACGGAGGACAATGAGCAGTTCTTC